This T cell receptor beta chain was sequenced during a study of T cell repertoires in cytomegalovirus infection. Study-level points and caveats: The ex vivo response was dominated by HLA-C-restricted CMV-specific TCR beta clonotypes.

Trimming cost V 3 bases and J 6 bases, with 15 bases left between them. The germline V gene encodes CDR1 SEHNR and CDR2 FQNEAQ (reference sequence). The CDR3 runs 14 residues. This clonotype was recorded a few times. The antigen is unknown. TCRdb ran MiXCR on the reads and lists one entry per CDR3 protein. The data contain about 140,000 distinct CDR3 sequences, 5.5% to 8% of them singletons. This TCR was recovered from a human donor in good health (CMV status not recorded). Some clones in this sample may be carry-over from other donors' samples. This sequence joins TRBV7-9 and TRBJ2-7; D is unresolved. The sequenced material came from PBMCs. This chain's CDR3 is CASSFRPAPSEQYF. CDR3 in DNA: TGTGCCAGCAGCTTTAGACCCGCCCCGTCCGAGCAGTACTTC. Full variable domain (missing parts from reference TRBV7-9 and TRBJ2-7): DTGVSQNPRHKITKRGQNVTFRCDPISEHNRLYWYRQTLGQGPEFLTYFQNEAQLEKSRLLSDRFSAERPKGSFSTLEIQRTEQGDSAMYLCASSFRPAPSEQYFGPGTRLTVT.